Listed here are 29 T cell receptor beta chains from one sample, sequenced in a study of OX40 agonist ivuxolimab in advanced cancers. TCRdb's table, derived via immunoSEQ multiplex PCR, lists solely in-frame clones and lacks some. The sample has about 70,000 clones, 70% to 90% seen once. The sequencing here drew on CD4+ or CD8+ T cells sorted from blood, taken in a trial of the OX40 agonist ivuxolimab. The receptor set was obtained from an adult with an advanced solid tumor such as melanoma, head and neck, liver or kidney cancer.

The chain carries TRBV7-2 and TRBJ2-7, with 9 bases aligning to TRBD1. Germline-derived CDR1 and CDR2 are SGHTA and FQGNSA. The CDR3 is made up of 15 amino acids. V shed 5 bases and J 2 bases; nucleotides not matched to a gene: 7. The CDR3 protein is CASSVNRGLAYEQYF. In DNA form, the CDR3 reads TGTGCCAGCAGCGTTAACAGGGGGCTCGCCTACGAGCAGTACTTC.

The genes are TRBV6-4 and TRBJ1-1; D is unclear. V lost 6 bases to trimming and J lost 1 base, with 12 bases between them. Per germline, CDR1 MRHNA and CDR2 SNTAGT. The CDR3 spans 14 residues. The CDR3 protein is CASRNGPGNTEAFF. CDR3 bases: TGTGCCAGCAGGAACGGGCCGGGGAACACTGAAGCTTTCTTT.

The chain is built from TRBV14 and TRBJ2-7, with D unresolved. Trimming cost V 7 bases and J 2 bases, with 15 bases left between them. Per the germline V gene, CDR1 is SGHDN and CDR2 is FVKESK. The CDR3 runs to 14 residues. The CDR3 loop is CASKKTGSPYEQYF. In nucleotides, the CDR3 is TGTGCCAGCAAAAAAACCGGGTCCCCCTACGAGCAGTACTTC.

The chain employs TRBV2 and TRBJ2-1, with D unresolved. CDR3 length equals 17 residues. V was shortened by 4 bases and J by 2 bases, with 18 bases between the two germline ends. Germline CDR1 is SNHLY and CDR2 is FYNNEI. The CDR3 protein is CASSVSARRIAYNEQFF. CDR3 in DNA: TGTGCCAGCAGTGTCTCGGCTCGACGGATTGCCTACAATGAGCAGTTCTTC.

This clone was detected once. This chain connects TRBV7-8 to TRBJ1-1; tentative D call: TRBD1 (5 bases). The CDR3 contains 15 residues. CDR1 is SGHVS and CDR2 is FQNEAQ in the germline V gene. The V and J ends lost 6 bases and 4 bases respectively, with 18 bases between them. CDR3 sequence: CASRLDSATLTEAFF. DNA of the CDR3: TGTGCCAGCAGACTAGACAGTGCGACCCTCACTGAAGCTTTCTTT.

The DNA for the CDR3 is TGCGCCAGCAGCCGGGGACAGAGGAATGAAAAACTGTTTTTT. Translation: CASSRGQRNEKLFF. This rearrangement joins TRBV5-1 to TRBJ1-4, with 7 bases that match TRBD1. The V and J ends lost 4 bases and 5 bases, in that order; junction bases with no gene match: 5. Germline V gene data show CDR1 as SGHRS and CDR2 as YFSETQ. The CDR3 has 14 residues.

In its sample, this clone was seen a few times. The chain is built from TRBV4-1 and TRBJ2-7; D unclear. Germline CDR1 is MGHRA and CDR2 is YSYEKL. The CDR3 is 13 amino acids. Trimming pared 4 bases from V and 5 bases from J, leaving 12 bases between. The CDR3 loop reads CASSRSLDDEQYF. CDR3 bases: TGCGCCAGCAGCCGATCACTCGACGACGAGCAGTACTTC.

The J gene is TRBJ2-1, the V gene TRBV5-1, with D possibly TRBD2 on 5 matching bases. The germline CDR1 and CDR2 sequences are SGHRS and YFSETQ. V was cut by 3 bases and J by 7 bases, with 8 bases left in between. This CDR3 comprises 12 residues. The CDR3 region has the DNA TGCGCCAGCAGCTGGGAGTTGAATGAGCAGTTCTTC. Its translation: CASSWELNEQFF.

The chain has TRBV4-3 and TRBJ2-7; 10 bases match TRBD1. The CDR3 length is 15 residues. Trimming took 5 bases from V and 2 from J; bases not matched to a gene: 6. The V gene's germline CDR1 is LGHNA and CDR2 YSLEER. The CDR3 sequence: CASSKGQGQTYEQYF. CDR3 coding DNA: TGCGCCAGCAGCAAGGGACAGGGGCAAACCTACGAGCAGTACTTC.

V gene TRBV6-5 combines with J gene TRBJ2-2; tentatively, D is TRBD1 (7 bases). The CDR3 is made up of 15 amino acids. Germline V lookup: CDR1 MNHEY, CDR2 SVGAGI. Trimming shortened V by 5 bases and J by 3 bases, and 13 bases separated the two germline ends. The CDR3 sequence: CASSKTGRYTGELFF. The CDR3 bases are TGTGCCAGCAGTAAGACAGGGAGGTACACCGGGGAGCTGTTTTTT.

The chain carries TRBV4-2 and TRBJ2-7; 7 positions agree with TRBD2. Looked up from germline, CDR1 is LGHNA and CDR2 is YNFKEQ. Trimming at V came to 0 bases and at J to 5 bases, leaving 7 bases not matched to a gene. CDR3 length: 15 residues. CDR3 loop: CASSQEGTTFHEQYF. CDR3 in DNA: TGTGCCAGCAGCCAAGAAGGGACTACCTTCCACGAGCAGTACTTC.

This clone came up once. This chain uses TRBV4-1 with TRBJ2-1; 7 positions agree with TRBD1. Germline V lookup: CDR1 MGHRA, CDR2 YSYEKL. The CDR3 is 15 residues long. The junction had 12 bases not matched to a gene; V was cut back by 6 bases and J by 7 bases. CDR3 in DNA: TGCGCCAGCAGACTCCACGTACAGGGACAGAATGAGCAGTTCTTC. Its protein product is CASRLHVQGQNEQFF.

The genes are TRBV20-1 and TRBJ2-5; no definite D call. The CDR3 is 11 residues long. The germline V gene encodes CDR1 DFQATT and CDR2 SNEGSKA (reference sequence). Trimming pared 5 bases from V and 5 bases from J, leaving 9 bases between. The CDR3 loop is CSAPLGETQYF. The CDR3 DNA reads TGCAGTGCTCCCCTCGGGGAGACCCAGTACTTC.

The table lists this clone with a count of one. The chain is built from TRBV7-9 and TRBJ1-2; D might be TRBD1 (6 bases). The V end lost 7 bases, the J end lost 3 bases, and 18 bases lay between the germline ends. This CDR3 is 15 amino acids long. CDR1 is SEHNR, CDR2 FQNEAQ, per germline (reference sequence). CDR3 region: CASTLGQGGDYGYTF. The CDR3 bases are TGTGCCAGCACCCTGGGACAAGGAGGCGACTATGGCTACACCTTC.

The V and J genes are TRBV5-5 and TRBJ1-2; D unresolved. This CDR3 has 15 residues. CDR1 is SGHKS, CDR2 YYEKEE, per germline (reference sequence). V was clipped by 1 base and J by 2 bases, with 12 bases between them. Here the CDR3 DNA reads TGTGCCAGCAGCTTGTCATTGTCCCAAAACTATGGCTACACCTTC. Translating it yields CASSLSLSQNYGYTF.

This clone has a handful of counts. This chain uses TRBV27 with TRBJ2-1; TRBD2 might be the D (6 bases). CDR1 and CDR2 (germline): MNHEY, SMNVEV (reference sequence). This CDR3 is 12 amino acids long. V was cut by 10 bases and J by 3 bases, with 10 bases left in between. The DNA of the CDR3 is TGTGCCATCGGGGGTTTCTACAATGAGCAGTTCTTC. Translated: CAIGGFYNEQFF.

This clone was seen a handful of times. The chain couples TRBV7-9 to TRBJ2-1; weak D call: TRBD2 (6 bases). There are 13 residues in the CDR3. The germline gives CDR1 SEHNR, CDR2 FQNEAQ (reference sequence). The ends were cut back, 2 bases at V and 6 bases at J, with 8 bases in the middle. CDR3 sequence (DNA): TGTGCCAGCAGCTTATGGGAGGCCAATGAGCAGTTCTTC. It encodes CASSLWEANEQFF.

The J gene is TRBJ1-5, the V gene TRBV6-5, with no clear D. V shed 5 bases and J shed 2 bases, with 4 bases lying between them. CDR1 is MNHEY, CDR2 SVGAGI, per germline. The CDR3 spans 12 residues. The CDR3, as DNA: TGTGCCAGCAGTGCCGGCAATCAGCCCCAGCATTTT. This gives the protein CASSAGNQPQHF.

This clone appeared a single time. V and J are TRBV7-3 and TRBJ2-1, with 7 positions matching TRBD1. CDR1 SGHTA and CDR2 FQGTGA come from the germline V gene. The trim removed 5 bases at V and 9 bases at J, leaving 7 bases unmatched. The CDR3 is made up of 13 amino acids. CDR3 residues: CASSPTQGTEQFF. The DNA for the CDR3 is TGTGCCAGCAGCCCAACACAGGGGACTGAGCAGTTCTTC.

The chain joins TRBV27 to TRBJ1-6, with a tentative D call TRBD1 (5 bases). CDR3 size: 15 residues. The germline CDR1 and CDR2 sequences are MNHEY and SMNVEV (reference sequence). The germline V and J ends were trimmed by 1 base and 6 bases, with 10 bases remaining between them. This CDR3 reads CASSLYLGGNSPLHF. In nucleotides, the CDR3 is TGTGCCAGCAGTTTATATCTGGGGGGTAATTCACCCCTCCACTTT.

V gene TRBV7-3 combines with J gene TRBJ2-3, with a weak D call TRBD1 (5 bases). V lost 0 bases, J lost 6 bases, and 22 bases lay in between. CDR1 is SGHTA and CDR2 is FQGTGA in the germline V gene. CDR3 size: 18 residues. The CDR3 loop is CASSLTGTGFGAQDTQYF. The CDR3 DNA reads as TGTGCCAGCAGCTTAACGGGAACAGGATTCGGCGCGCAGGATACGCAGTATTTT.

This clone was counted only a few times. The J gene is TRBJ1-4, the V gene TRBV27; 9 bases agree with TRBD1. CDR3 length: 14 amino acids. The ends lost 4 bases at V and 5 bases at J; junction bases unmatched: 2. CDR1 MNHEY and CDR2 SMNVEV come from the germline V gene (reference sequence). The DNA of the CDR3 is TGTGCCAGCAGTTCCGGGACAGGGAATGAAAAACTGTTTTTT. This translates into CASSSGTGNEKLFF.

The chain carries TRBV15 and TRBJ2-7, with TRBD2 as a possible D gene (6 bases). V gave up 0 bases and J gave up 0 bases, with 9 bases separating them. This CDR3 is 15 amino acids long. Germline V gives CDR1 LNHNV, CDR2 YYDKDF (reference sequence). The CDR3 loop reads CATSRDPGVSYEQYF. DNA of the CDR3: TGTGCCACCAGCAGAGATCCGGGGGTCTCCTACGAGCAGTACTTC. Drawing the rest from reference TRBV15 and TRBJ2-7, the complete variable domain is DAMVIQNPRYQVTQFGKPVTLSCSQTLNHNVMYWYQQKSSQAPKLLFHYYDKDFNNEADTPDNFQSRRPNTSFCFLDIRSPGLGDTAMYLCATSRDPGVSYEQYFGPGTRLTVT.

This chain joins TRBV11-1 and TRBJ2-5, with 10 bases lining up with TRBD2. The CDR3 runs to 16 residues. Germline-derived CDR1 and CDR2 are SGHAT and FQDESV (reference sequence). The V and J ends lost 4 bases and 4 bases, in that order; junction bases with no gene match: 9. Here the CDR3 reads CASSWGSSGSGETQYF. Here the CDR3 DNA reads TGTGCCAGCAGCTGGGGGTCTAGCGGGAGTGGAGAGACCCAGTACTTC.

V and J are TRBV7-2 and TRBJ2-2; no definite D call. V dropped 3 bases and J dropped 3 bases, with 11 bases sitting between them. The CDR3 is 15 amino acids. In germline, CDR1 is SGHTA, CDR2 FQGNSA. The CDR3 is CASSFHRSDTGELFF. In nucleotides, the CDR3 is TGTGCCAGCAGCTTCCACAGATCCGACACCGGGGAGCTGTTTTTT.

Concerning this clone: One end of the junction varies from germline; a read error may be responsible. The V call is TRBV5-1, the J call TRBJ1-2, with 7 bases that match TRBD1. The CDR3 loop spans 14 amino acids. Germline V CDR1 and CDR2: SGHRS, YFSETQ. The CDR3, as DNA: TGTGCCAGCAGCGAGGGACAGAAAAACTATGGCTACACCTTC. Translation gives CASSEGQKNYGYTF.

Here the CDR3 DNA reads TGCGCCAGCAGCCAAGGGACTTACTCTTACAATGAGCAGTTCTTC. Its protein is CASSQGTYSYNEQFF. The chain joins TRBV4-1 to TRBJ2-1; tentative D call: TRBD2 (5 bases). This CDR3 spans 15 amino acids. Germline loops: CDR1 MGHRA, CDR2 YSYEKL. V lost 1 base and J lost 4, with 11 bases in between.

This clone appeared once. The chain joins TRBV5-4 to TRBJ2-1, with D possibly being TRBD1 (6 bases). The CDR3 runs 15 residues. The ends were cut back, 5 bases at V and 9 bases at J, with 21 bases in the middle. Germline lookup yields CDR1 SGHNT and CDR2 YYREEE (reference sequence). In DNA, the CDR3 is TGTGCCAGCAGTTCCAACCTCTTTAGAGGGGGTGAGCAGTTCTTC. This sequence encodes CASSSNLFRGGEQFF. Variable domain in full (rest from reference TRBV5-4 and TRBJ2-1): ETGVTQSPTHLIKTRGQQVTLRCSSQSGHNTVSWYQQALGQGPQFIFQYYREEENGRGNFPPRFSGLQFPNYSSELNVNALELDDSALYLCASSSNLFRGGEQFFGPGTRLTVL.

The CDR3 protein is CASRQESGNTIYF. CDR3 nucleotides: TGTGCCAGCAGACAGGAGAGTGGAAACACCATATATTTT. This sequence joins TRBV2 and TRBJ1-3; D possibly corresponds to TRBD1 (5 bases). Between the trimmed V and J ends, which lost 6 bases and 3 bases, there was a span of 9 bases. Germline CDR1 reads SNHLY; CDR2 reads FYNNEI. This CDR3 has 13 amino acids.